Each of the 31 T cell receptor beta chains below was sequenced from the same sample in a study of radiotherapy plus CTLA-4 blockade in lung cancer. Profiling relied on immunoSEQ multiplex PCR, and the TCRdb table lists in-frame clones only, not all of them. In the table there are tens of thousands of clones, around 90% of which are singletons. The sample was peripheral blood, taken from a patient treated with radiotherapy plus ipilimumab. The receptors derive from a human donor with non-small cell lung cancer who had stable disease on radiotherapy plus ipilimumab.

This chain connects TRBV5-6 to TRBJ2-1, with 8 bases aligning to TRBD2. V lost 0 bases, J lost 9 bases, and 14 bases stayed unmatched. This CDR3 comprises 17 residues. Germline assignment: CDR1 SGHDT and CDR2 YYEEEE. CDR3 sequence: CASSLVGAGGRGSEQFF. In DNA, the CDR3 is TGTGCCAGCAGCTTGGTCGGGGCGGGAGGCCGAGGGAGTGAGCAGTTCTTC.

The chain employs TRBV18 and TRBJ1-6; D is unresolved. Germline CDR1 reads KGHSH; CDR2 reads LQKENI. CDR3 length: 16 amino acids. The V end lost 3 bases, the J end lost 7 bases, and 16 bases lay between the germline ends. The CDR3 DNA reads as TGTGCCAGCTCACCCTTCCCGAGGGTGAGGAATTCACCCCTCCACTTT. This sequence encodes CASSPFPRVRNSPLHF.

The rearrangement links TRBV30 to TRBJ2-1; D unresolved. Trimming stripped 4 bases from V and 6 bases from J, with 10 bases between. The CDR3 covers 12 residues. CDR1 and CDR2 (germline): GTSNPN, SVGIG (reference sequence). The chain's CDR3 is CAWKGFLNEQFF. The CDR3 region has the DNA TGTGCCTGGAAGGGCTTCCTCAATGAGCAGTTCTTC.

With regard to this clone: Other nucleotide sequences in the sample specify the same CDR3. The chain couples TRBV19 to TRBJ2-6; 10 nucleotides agree with TRBD1. Losses at the gene ends were 5 bases for V and 4 bases for J; bases not matched to a gene: 11. CDR1 is LNHDA, CDR2 SQIVND, per germline (reference sequence). The CDR3 consists of 18 residues. The CDR3 loop is CASSATGTGDLGANVLTF. The CDR3 region has the DNA TGTGCCAGTAGTGCCACAGGGACAGGGGATCTGGGGGCCAACGTCCTGACTTTC.

The chain couples TRBV18 to TRBJ2-1; 7 nucleotides line up with TRBD2. The trim removed 3 bases at V and 2 bases at J, leaving 10 bases unmatched. The CDR3 consists of 17 residues. Germline CDR1 is KGHSH and CDR2 is LQKENI. As DNA, the CDR3 is TGTGCCAGCTCACCGCTCGGGACTACCTCTACCTACAATGAGCAGTTCTTC. This sequence encodes CASSPLGTTSTYNEQFF.

The genes are TRBV7-2 and TRBJ2-7; D not resolved. Per germline, CDR1 SGHTA and CDR2 FQGNSA. The V end lost 1 base, the J end lost 7 bases, and 8 bases lay between the germline ends. This CDR3 has 12 residues. The DNA for the CDR3 is TGTGCCAGCAGCTTAGAAGCTGAAGAGCAGTACTTC. Encoded protein: CASSLEAEEQYF.

The sample holds a few counts of this clone. The chain carries TRBV6-7 and TRBJ1-4, with a weak D call TRBD1 (6 bases). TRBV6-7 qualifies as an ORF whose function is uncertain. The CDR3 loop spans 16 amino acids. V lost 0 bases, J lost 2 bases, and 10 bases lay in between. CDR3 protein: CASSYSRGATNEKLFF. The CDR3 DNA is TGTGCCAGCAGTTACTCGCGGGGGGCCACTAATGAAAAACTGTTTTTT.

A single count supports this clone. This chain links TRBV7-2 with TRBJ2-2; D not resolved. Germline loops: CDR1 SGHTA, CDR2 FQGNSA. The V and J ends lost 2 bases and 7 bases respectively, with 8 bases between them. The length of the CDR3 is 13 residues. Here the CDR3 DNA reads TGTGCCAGCAGCTTAAATTTACGCGGGGAGCTGTTTTTT. Encoded protein: CASSLNLRGELFF.

The CDR3 coding sequence is TGTGCCTGGAGTGTACCCAGGGCGCCCTCTGGAAACACCATATATTTT. It codes for CAWSVPRAPSGNTIYF. J is TRBJ1-3 and V is TRBV30; the D gene is possibly TRBD1 (5 bases). CDR1 and CDR2 from the germline V gene are GTSNPN and SVGIG (reference sequence). The ends were cut back, 0 bases at V and 0 bases at J, with 12 bases in the middle. This CDR3 contains 16 residues.

The chain has TRBV27 and TRBJ2-7; 13 bases are shared with TRBD2. Germline-derived CDR1 and CDR2 are MNHEY and SMNVEV (reference sequence). The trim removed 6 bases at V and 5 bases at J, leaving 10 bases unmatched. The CDR3 is made up of 16 amino acids. The CDR3 DNA reads as TGTGCCAGCAGCCAGATACTAGCGGGAGGGCCCCACGAGCAGTACTTC. This codes for CASSQILAGGPHEQYF.

The genes are TRBV19 and TRBJ2-5, with D hard to call. This CDR3 is built from 17 residues. The germline V and J ends were trimmed by 6 bases and 0 bases, with 20 bases remaining between them. The V gene's germline CDR1 is LNHDA and CDR2 SQIVND (reference sequence). The CDR3 region has the DNA TGTGCCAGTAGACCCGACTCCTGGTCCAGCAACCAAGAGACCCAGTACTTC. Translated: CASRPDSWSSNQETQYF.

The chain uses TRBV6-5 and TRBJ2-7; D might be TRBD1 or TRBD2, each matching 5 bases. The V gene lost 4 bases and the J gene lost 5 bases, with 18 bases spanning the gap. Germline assignment: CDR1 MNHEY and CDR2 SVGAGI. The CDR3 is 15 residues long. As DNA, the CDR3 is TGTGCCAGCAGTTCCGATAGGGACGCCCGCGACGAGCAGTACTTC. Protein product: CASSSDRDARDEQYF.

The V gene is TRBV18, the J gene TRBJ2-4; TRBD1 might be the D (5 bases). The CDR3 covers 16 residues. Trimming left V 7 bases short and J 0 bases short, with 16 bases between. Germline CDR1 is KGHSH and CDR2 is LQKENI. CDR3 region: CASCQLGQGAKNIQYF. In DNA form, the CDR3 reads TGTGCCAGCTGCCAGTTAGGTCAGGGAGCCAAAAACATTCAGTACTTC. The variable domain in full, with the rest retrieved from reference TRBV18 and TRBJ2-4, is NAGVMQNPRHLVRRRGQEARLRCSPMKGHSHVYWYRQLPEEGLKFMVYLQKENIIDESGMPKERFSAEFPKEGPSILRIQQVVRGDSAAYFCASCQLGQGAKNIQYFGAGTRLSVL.

V gene TRBV27 combines with J gene TRBJ2-7; 7 bases map to TRBD1. Trimming at V came to 4 bases and at J to 7 bases, leaving 7 bases not matched to a gene. CDR3 size: 13 residues. CDR1 is MNHEY, CDR2 SMNVEV, per germline (reference sequence). The CDR3 here is CASSSGQHLEQYF. In nucleotides, the CDR3 is TGTGCCAGCAGTTCGGGACAGCACTTGGAGCAGTACTTC.

The chain has TRBV7-2 and TRBJ2-3, with D uncertain. V shed 5 bases and J shed 10 bases, with 10 bases lying between them. The CDR3 runs to 11 residues. Per the germline V gene, CDR1 is SGHTA and CDR2 is FQGNSA. For the CDR3, the DNA is TGTGCCAGCAGCCGGACCTGGGCGCAGTATTTT. This translates into CASSRTWAQYF.

In its sample, this clone was seen a few times. This chain links TRBV12-2 with TRBJ1-2; the table names TRBD1, a call not compared with the DNA. TRBV12-2 is listed as a pseudogene. This CDR3 is 13 amino acids long. CDR3 nucleotide sequence: TGTGCATGTGGGGCGCGAGGTGGCGATGGCTACACCTTC. Protein sequence: CACGARGGDGYTF.

The rearrangement joins TRBV9 to TRBJ2-7; D not resolved. The germline gives CDR1 SGDLS, CDR2 YYNGEE. This CDR3 comprises 13 residues. Trimming took off 0 bases at V and 6 bases at J, with 10 bases between the two ends. Here the CDR3 reads CASSVGAGREQYF. The DNA for the CDR3 is TGTGCCAGCAGCGTAGGCGCTGGGCGCGAGCAGTACTTC.

This clone has just a few counts. The V call is TRBV19, the J call TRBJ1-1; maybe TRBD1 (6 bases). The CDR3 sequence is 13 residues long. Germline V gives CDR1 LNHDA, CDR2 SQIVND (reference sequence). The germline V and J ends were trimmed by 7 bases and 10 bases, with 19 bases remaining between them. The CDR3 is CASTLPQGRGAFF. CDR3 DNA sequence: TGTGCCAGTACCCTGCCGCAGGGGAGGGGAGCTTTCTTT.

This clone came up once. The chain couples TRBV5-1 to TRBJ2-7; 8 nucleotides match TRBD1. This CDR3 is built from 16 residues. Germline CDR1 is SGHRS and CDR2 is YFSETQ. The V and J ends lost 3 bases and 4 bases, in that order; junction bases with no gene match: 12. CDR3 bases: TGCGCCAGCAGCTCAACCGGGACAGGAGGACTTTACGAGCAGTACTTC. Translation gives CASSSTGTGGLYEQYF.

The chain has TRBV11-1 and TRBJ2-7, with TRBD2 matching 12 bases. CDR3 length: 14 amino acids. The junction had 6 bases not matched to a gene; V was cut back by 5 bases and J by 7 bases. CDR1 is SGHAT, CDR2 FQDESV, per germline (reference sequence). Here the CDR3 reads CASSMTSGRLEQYF. The CDR3 DNA reads as TGTGCCAGCAGCATGACTAGCGGGAGATTGGAGCAGTACTTC. Combining the CDR3 with reference TRBV11-1 and TRBJ2-7 gives the whole variable domain EAEVAQSPRYKITEKSQAVAFWCDPISGHATLYWYRQILGQGPELLVQFQDESVVDDSQLPKDRFSAERLKGVDSTLKIQPAELGDSAMYLCASSMTSGRLEQYFGPGTRLTVT.

This clone was seen only a few times. The CDR3 reads CASSLQGTGELFF. DNA of the CDR3: TGTGCCAGCAGTTTACAGGGCACCGGGGAGCTGTTTTTT. The chain employs TRBV2 and TRBJ2-2, with TRBD1 as a possible D gene (6 bases). Trimming took 5 bases from V and 4 from J, leaving 8 bases between them. This CDR3 spans 13 amino acids. CDR1 is SNHLY and CDR2 is FYNNEI in the germline V gene. The full variable domain, its missing parts supplied by reference TRBV2 and TRBJ2-2, is EPEVTQTPSHQVTQMGQEVILRCVPISNHLYFYWYRQILGQKVEFLVSFYNNEISEKSEIFDDQFSVERPDGSNFTLKIRSTKLEDSAMYFCASSLQGTGELFFGEGSRLTVL.

CDR3 coding DNA: TGTGCCAGCAGCTCTCCGGGTACTCAAGAGACCCAGTACTTC. Translation gives CASSSPGTQETQYF. The V gene is TRBV5-4, the J gene TRBJ2-5, with D unclear. The CDR3 length is 14 residues. Germline V gene sequence: CDR1 SGHNT, CDR2 YYREEE (reference sequence). The V end lost 3 bases, the J end lost 2 bases, and 11 bases lay between the germline ends.

The genes are TRBV2 and TRBJ1-2; unclear D gene. CDR3 length: 14 residues. Trimming removed 7 bases at V and 2 bases at J, with 14 bases between. Looked up from germline, CDR1 is SNHLY and CDR2 is FYNNEI. This CDR3 is CASTRDTVNYGYTF. For the CDR3, the DNA is TGTGCCAGCACCAGAGACACCGTGAACTATGGCTACACCTTC.

This clone was found once. The rearrangement links TRBV7-9 to TRBJ2-5; 9 bases line up with TRBD2. This CDR3 has 15 amino acids. Germline V CDR1 and CDR2: SEHNR, FQNEAQ (reference sequence). With 5 bases clipped from V and 4 bases from J, the junction kept 8 bases outside the gene matches. DNA for the CDR3: TGTGCCAGCAGCCCAGGACGGACTAGCGCAGAGACCCAGTACTTC. Translating it yields CASSPGRTSAETQYF.

CDR3 in amino acids: CASSLGDRLEGNEQFF. CDR3 bases: TGTGCCAGCAGCTTGGGGGACCGGCTTGAGGGGAATGAGCAGTTCTTC. The gene calls are TRBV5-6 and TRBJ2-1; D may correspond to TRBD1 or TRBD2 (5 bases each). CDR3 length: 16 residues. Germline values: CDR1 SGHDT, CDR2 YYEEEE. The V end was cut by 0 bases, the J end by 7 bases, with 17 bases between.

V and J are TRBV7-2 and TRBJ1-5; D possibly corresponds to TRBD1 (5 bases). The CDR3 totals 14 residues. The germline V and J ends were trimmed by 5 bases and 10 bases, with 18 bases remaining between them. The germline gives CDR1 SGHTA, CDR2 FQGNSA. CDR3 protein: CASSGAGGFNPQHF. The CDR3 bases are TGTGCCAGCAGCGGGGCGGGGGGGTTTAATCCCCAGCATTTT.

The CDR3 DNA reads TGCGCCAGCAGTGATGGCAACCCTGGAAACACCATATATTTT. Translation gives CASSDGNPGNTIYF. The chain employs TRBV10-1 and TRBJ1-3; D unclear. Trimming shortened V by 3 bases and J by 2 bases, and 8 bases separated the two germline ends. Germline lookup yields CDR1 WNHNN and CDR2 SYGVQD (reference sequence). This CDR3 is built from 14 residues.

This clone was found once. The rearrangement links TRBV5-1 to TRBJ2-5, with 12 bases lining up with TRBD2. The germline V gene has CDR1 SGHRS and CDR2 YFSETQ. This CDR3 region has 17 residues. After removal of 4 bases from V and 4 bases from J, the junction contained 11 bases not matched to a gene. CDR3 loop: CASSLPLAGGSTETQYF. Here the CDR3 DNA reads TGCGCCAGCAGCCTACCACTAGCGGGGGGATCAACAGAGACCCAGTACTTC.

The V gene is TRBV6-6, the J gene TRBJ2-2; 7 bases match TRBD1. The V gene end was trimmed by 6 bases and the J gene end by 3 bases; junction bases not matched to a gene: 7. Per the germline V gene, CDR1 is MNHNY and CDR2 is SVGAGI (reference sequence). This CDR3 has 15 residues. In nucleotides, the CDR3 is TGTGCCAGCAGACTGACAGGGCGTCACACCGGGGAGCTGTTTTTT. It is translated as CASRLTGRHTGELFF.

The chain has TRBV19 and TRBJ1-2; D is unresolved. Germline CDR1 and CDR2: LNHDA and SQIVND (reference sequence). Trimming stripped 2 bases from V and 7 bases from J, with 11 bases between. The CDR3 sequence is 13 residues long. The CDR3 spells CASSISESGGYTF. CDR3 nucleotides: TGTGCCAGTAGTATATCGGAGTCGGGTGGCTACACCTTC.

In the case of this clone: The identical CDR3 is also encoded by other nucleotide sequences in the sample. The gene calls are TRBV7-8 and TRBJ1-2; 7 positions match TRBD1. The length of the CDR3 is 14 residues. Germline loops: CDR1 SGHVS, CDR2 FQNEAQ. V lost 4 bases and J lost 8; bases outside the gene matches: 10. CDR3 DNA: TGTGCCAGCAGCTCAACAAGACAGGGAAGCGGCTACACCTTC. Residues: CASSSTRQGSGYTF.